This TCR beta chain was recovered during a study of vaccination effects on CD4 cells after COVID-19. The study's findings and limits: In convalescent patients, vaccine-induced clones largely differed from infection-induced clones.

Using immunoSEQ multiplex PCR, the repertoire was profiled, and TCRdb retains in-frame clones only, with some absent. The table shows 25,000 to 35,000 clones, with 72% occurring only once. Concerning this clone itself: Its antigen is undetermined.

CDR1 and CDR2 from the germline V gene are LNHDA and SQIVND (reference sequence). This CDR3 spans 16 amino acids. V lost 1 base to trimming and J lost 1 base, with 13 bases between them. Ahead of sequencing, the ViraFEST assay grew antigen-specific CD4+ T cells using viral peptide pools. Investigators separated out CD4+ T cells once more than nine days of culture had passed. PCR confirmed that the person was infected with SARS-CoV-2 between March and December 2020. Cultivation was performed at 1.5 million to 2 million PBMC per well with roughly 9.1 IU/ml IL-2 and about 9.2 ug/ml peptides added. The TCR sequence derives from a human donor who had a prior SARS-CoV-2 infection. This rearrangement joins TRBV19 to TRBJ2-5; D possibly corresponds to TRBD1 (6 bases). The sequences come from CD4+ T cells from PBMCs cultured with a peptide pool, collected before COVID-19 vaccination. The CDR3 nucleotides read TGTGCCAGTAGTATAGCCCCAGGACAGATCCAAGAGACCCAGTACTTC. Residues: CASSIAPGQIQETQYF.